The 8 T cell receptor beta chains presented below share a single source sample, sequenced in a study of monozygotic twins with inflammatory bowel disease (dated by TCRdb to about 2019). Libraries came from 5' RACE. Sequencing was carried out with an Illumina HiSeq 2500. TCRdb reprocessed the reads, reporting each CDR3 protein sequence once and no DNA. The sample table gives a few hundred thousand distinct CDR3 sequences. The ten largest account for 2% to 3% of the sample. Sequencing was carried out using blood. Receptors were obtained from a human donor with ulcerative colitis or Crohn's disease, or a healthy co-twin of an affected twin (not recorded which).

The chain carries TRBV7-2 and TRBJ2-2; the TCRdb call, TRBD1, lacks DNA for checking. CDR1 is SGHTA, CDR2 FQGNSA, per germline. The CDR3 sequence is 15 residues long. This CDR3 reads CASGHGQRNTGELFF.

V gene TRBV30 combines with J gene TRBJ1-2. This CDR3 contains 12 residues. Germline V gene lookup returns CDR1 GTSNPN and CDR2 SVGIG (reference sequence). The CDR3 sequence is CAWSVTGYGYTF.

Here the CDR3 reads CASSYSITGANEKLFF. The V call is TRBV6-2 or TRBV6-3, the J call TRBJ1-4. This CDR3 spans 16 amino acids. Per the germline V gene, CDR1 is MNHEY and CDR2 is SVGEGT.

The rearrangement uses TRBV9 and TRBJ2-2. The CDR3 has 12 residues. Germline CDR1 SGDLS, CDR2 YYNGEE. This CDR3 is CASSVFLGELFF.

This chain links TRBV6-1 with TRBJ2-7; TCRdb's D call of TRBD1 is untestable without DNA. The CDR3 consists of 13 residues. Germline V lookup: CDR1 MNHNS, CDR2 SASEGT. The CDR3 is CASIRDREGEQYF.

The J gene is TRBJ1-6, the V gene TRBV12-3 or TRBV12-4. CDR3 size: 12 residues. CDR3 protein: CASRQGHSPLHF.

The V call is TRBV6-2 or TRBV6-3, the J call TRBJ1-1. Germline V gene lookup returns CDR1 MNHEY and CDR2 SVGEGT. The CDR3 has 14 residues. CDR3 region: CASSDRSWDTEAFF.

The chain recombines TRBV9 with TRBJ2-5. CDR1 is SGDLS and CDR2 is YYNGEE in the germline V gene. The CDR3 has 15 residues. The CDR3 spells CASSVGSMSVETQYF.